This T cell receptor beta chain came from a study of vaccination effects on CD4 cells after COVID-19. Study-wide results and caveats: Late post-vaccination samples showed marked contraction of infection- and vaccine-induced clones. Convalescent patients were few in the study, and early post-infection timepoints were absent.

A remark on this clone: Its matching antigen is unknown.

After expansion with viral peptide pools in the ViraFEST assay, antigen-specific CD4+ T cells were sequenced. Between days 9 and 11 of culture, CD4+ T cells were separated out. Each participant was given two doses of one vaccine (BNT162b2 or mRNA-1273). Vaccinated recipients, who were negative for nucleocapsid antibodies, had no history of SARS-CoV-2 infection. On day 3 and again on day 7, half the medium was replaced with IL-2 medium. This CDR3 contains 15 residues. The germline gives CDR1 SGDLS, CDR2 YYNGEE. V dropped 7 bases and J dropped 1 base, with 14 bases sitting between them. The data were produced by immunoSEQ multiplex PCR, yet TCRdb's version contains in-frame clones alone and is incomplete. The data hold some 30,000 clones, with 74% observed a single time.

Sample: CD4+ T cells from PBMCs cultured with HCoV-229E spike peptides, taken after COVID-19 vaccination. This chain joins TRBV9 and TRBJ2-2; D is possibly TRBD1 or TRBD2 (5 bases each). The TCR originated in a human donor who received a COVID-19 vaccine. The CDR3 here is CASSIGTVNTGELFF. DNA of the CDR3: TGTGCCAGCTCTATTGGGACGGTGAACACCGGGGAGCTGTTTTTT.